A selection of T cell receptor beta chains follows, all from one sample in a study of blood T cell repertoires in COVID-19. Using immunoSEQ multiplex PCR, the repertoire was profiled, and TCRdb retains in-frame clones only, with some absent. The data contain a few hundred thousand clones, about 80% of them singletons. What was sequenced was peripheral blood. These TCRs come from a human donor with acute or convalescent COVID-19. The donor label of this sample is uncertain. Each CDR3 is given with its conserved first and last residue. The D gene is left open where the match is weak. Size tells how often a clone was seen (once, few, many) or the class of an expanded clone, and some rows leave it out.

j_call: TRBJ1-1; d_call: NA; clone_size: NA; v_call: TRBV2; cdr3_nt: TGTGCCAGCCGGGTATACACTGAAGCTTTCTTT; cdr3_aa: CASRVYTEAFF
j_call: TRBJ2-2; d_call: TRBD1; clone_size: NA; v_call: TRBV19; cdr3_nt: TGTGCCAGTAGCGTACAGGGGGGCTTGGACACCGGGGAGCTGTTTTTT; cdr3_aa: CASSVQGGLDTGELFF
j_call: TRBJ1-2; d_call: TRBD1; clone_size: NA; v_call: TRBV28; cdr3_nt: TGTGCCAGCAGCCAGGGACAGACGTATGGCTACACCTTC; cdr3_aa: CASSQGQTYGYTF
j_call: TRBJ2-1; d_call: TRBD1; clone_size: NA; v_call: TRBV28; cdr3_nt: TGTGCCAGCAGCCCTTCCCCGGGACAGGGACCGAATGAGCAGTTCTTC; cdr3_aa: CASSPSPGQGPNEQFF
j_call: TRBJ2-2; d_call: TRBD1; clone_size: NA; v_call: TRBV5-1; cdr3_nt: TGCGCCAGCAGCACTACCCCGGGACAGACCAACACCGGGGAGCTGTTTTTT; cdr3_aa: CASSTTPGQTNTGELFF
j_call: TRBJ1-1; d_call: TRBD1; clone_size: NA; v_call: TRBV6-5; cdr3_nt: TGTGCCAGCAGCCGACAGGGCGCTACGATCACTGAAGCTTTCTTT; cdr3_aa: CASSRQGATITEAFF
j_call: TRBJ2-7; d_call: TRBD2; clone_size: NA; v_call: TRBV2; cdr3_nt: TGTGCCAGCAGAAGGACTAGCGACGAGCAGTACTTC; cdr3_aa: CASRRTSDEQYF
j_call: TRBJ1-4; d_call: NA; clone_size: NA; v_call: TRBV7-6; cdr3_nt: TGTGCCAGCAGCTTAGGGGGAGGTGGGGAAAAACTGTTTTTT; cdr3_aa: CASSLGGGGEKLFF
j_call: TRBJ2-1; d_call: TRBD2; clone_size: once; v_call: TRBV9; cdr3_nt: TGTGCCAGCAGAAGTAGCGGGAGGCCGGGGGACAATGAGCAGTTCTTC; cdr3_aa: CASRSSGRPGDNEQFF
j_call: TRBJ2-2; d_call: NA; clone_size: NA; v_call: TRBV7-9; cdr3_nt: TGTGCCAGCAGCTTAACCGGTGCGAACACCGGGGAGCTGTTTTTT; cdr3_aa: CASSLTGANTGELFF
j_call: TRBJ1-6; d_call: NA; clone_size: NA; v_call: TRBV6-5; cdr3_nt: TGTGCCAGCAGTTATGAGGATTCACCCCTCCACTTT; cdr3_aa: CASSYEDSPLHF
j_call: TRBJ1-2; d_call: NA; clone_size: NA; v_call: TRBV7-9; cdr3_nt: TGTGCCAGCAGTCGACCGTGGAGTTGGGAGAGGTCAAACTATGGCTACACCTTC; cdr3_aa: CASSRPWSWERSNYGYTF
j_call: TRBJ1-4; d_call: NA; clone_size: NA; v_call: TRBV5-1; cdr3_nt: TGCGCCAGCAGCTTGACGTCAGGACAGTTAAATGAAAAACTGTTTTTT; cdr3_aa: CASSLTSGQLNEKLFF
j_call: TRBJ1-1; d_call: NA; clone_size: NA; v_call: TRBV30; cdr3_nt: TGTGCCTGGAGTAATACAGGGCCCGCCCGAGCTTTCTTT; cdr3_aa: CAWSNTGPARAFF
j_call: TRBJ1-6; d_call: TRBD1; clone_size: NA; v_call: TRBV28; cdr3_nt: TGTGCCAGCAGTTTAGGGCAGGGGGGTTCACCCCTCCACTTT; cdr3_aa: CASSLGQGGSPLHF
j_call: TRBJ2-3; d_call: TRBD2; clone_size: once; v_call: TRBV3-1/TRBV3-2; cdr3_nt: TGTGCCAGCAGCCCCCGGGGGAGCGGGAGTCCAGATACGCAGTATTTT; cdr3_aa: CASSPRGSGSPDTQYF
j_call: TRBJ2-1; d_call: NA; clone_size: NA; v_call: TRBV5-1; cdr3_nt: TGCGCCAGCAGCTTGTCTGTCTACTCAACGTACAATGAGCAGTTCTTC; cdr3_aa: CASSLSVYSTYNEQFF
j_call: TRBJ2-5; d_call: NA; clone_size: NA; v_call: TRBV5-1; cdr3_nt: TGCGCCAGCAGCCTGGACGGGTTCCGGGAGACCCAGTACTTC; cdr3_aa: CASSLDGFRETQYF
j_call: TRBJ1-3; d_call: NA; clone_size: once; v_call: TRBV18; cdr3_nt: TGTGCCAGCTCACCACCAAGCACCTCTGGAAACACCATATATTTT; cdr3_aa: CASSPPSTSGNTIYF
j_call: TRBJ1-2; d_call: NA; clone_size: NA; v_call: TRBV11-2; cdr3_nt: TGTGCCAGCAGCTTAAGGGGGTACTATGGCTACACCTTC; cdr3_aa: CASSLRGYYGYTF
j_call: TRBJ1-3; d_call: NA; clone_size: NA; v_call: TRBV15; cdr3_nt: TGTGCCACCAGCGTAGGGGGAATTGGAAACACCATATATTTT; cdr3_aa: CATSVGGIGNTIYF
j_call: TRBJ1-2; d_call: TRBD1; clone_size: NA; v_call: TRBV28; cdr3_nt: TGTGCCAGCTGGTCGGGACAGCGGGTCGGGGGCTACACCTTC; cdr3_aa: CASWSGQRVGGYTF
j_call: TRBJ1-1; d_call: NA; clone_size: NA; v_call: TRBV7-8; cdr3_nt: TGTGCCAGCAGCTTTACAGGGTCAGGAGAAAACACTGAAGCTTTCTTT; cdr3_aa: CASSFTGSGENTEAFF
j_call: TRBJ1-2; d_call: TRBD1; clone_size: NA; v_call: TRBV2; cdr3_nt: TGTGCCAGCAGCCCACAGGGGGCCTATGGCTACACCTTC; cdr3_aa: CASSPQGAYGYTF
j_call: TRBJ1-1; d_call: NA; clone_size: NA; v_call: TRBV5-5; cdr3_nt: TGTGCCAGCAGCCCGAGACTTACCACAGGCACTGAAGCTTTCTTT; cdr3_aa: CASSPRLTTGTEAFF
j_call: TRBJ1-2; d_call: NA; clone_size: NA; v_call: TRBV12-3/TRBV12-4; cdr3_nt: TGTGCCAGCAGTTTTCAGGGAACTTATGGCTACACCTTC; cdr3_aa: CASSFQGTYGYTF
j_call: TRBJ2-1; d_call: TRBD2; clone_size: once; v_call: TRBV3-1/TRBV3-2; cdr3_nt: TGTGCCAGCAGCCATATTAGCGGGAGAAGGAACAATGAGCAGTTCTTC; cdr3_aa: CASSHISGRRNNEQFF
j_call: TRBJ2-3; d_call: TRBD1; clone_size: NA; v_call: TRBV7-9; cdr3_nt: TGTGCCAGCAGCTTGACAGGGGGCGGGGATACGCAGTATTTT; cdr3_aa: CASSLTGGGDTQYF
j_call: TRBJ2-2; d_call: NA; clone_size: NA; v_call: TRBV10-2; cdr3_nt: TGCGCCCGCAGGGGGGGGGCAGTTTCCGGGGAGCTGTTTTTT; cdr3_aa: CARRGGAVSGELFF
j_call: TRBJ1-1; d_call: NA; clone_size: few; v_call: TRBV4-2; cdr3_nt: TGTGCCAGCAGCCAAGGGCGCCGGGACTTTGGGAACACTGAAGCTTTCTTT; cdr3_aa: CASSQGRRDFGNTEAFF
j_call: TRBJ1-3; d_call: NA; clone_size: NA; v_call: TRBV7-8; cdr3_nt: TGTGCCAGCAGCTATAAGGACATCTCTGGAAACACCATATATTTT; cdr3_aa: CASSYKDISGNTIYF
j_call: TRBJ1-1; d_call: NA; clone_size: NA; v_call: TRBV29-1; cdr3_nt: TGCAGCGTTGACGATTCAACAGGGAAAGGAGTGAGGAACACTGAAGCTTTCTTT; cdr3_aa: CSVDDSTGKGVRNTEAFF
j_call: TRBJ2-7; d_call: NA; clone_size: few; v_call: TRBV4-2; cdr3_nt: TGTGCCAGCATCCCACAGGGCGGACTTCCCCACGAGCAGTACTTC; cdr3_aa: CASIPQGGLPHEQYF
j_call: TRBJ1-2; d_call: NA; clone_size: NA; v_call: TRBV10-3; cdr3_nt: TGTGCCATCAGTGAGGATATGAGGGCCCCTGGTGGCTACACCTTC; cdr3_aa: CAISEDMRAPGGYTF
j_call: TRBJ2-2; d_call: TRBD2; clone_size: few; v_call: TRBV2; cdr3_nt: TGTGCCAGCAGTGGGACCCCCGGGACTAGCGGGACGAACACCGGGGAGCTGTTTTTT; cdr3_aa: CASSGTPGTSGTNTGELFF
j_call: TRBJ1-5; d_call: NA; clone_size: NA; v_call: TRBV28; cdr3_nt: TGTGCCAGCGTCCTATCGGGGGTGGAAAACAATCAGCCCCAGCATTTT; cdr3_aa: CASVLSGVENNQPQHF
j_call: TRBJ1-5; d_call: TRBD1; clone_size: NA; v_call: TRBV19; cdr3_nt: TGTGCCAGTAGTAAGGACAGGGTACGCAATCAGCCCCAGCATTTT; cdr3_aa: CASSKDRVRNQPQHF
j_call: TRBJ1-1; d_call: NA; clone_size: NA; v_call: TRBV7-9; cdr3_nt: TGTGCCAGCAGCCCCCATTCGACTGCCCATAGTCCTTTCTTT; cdr3_aa: CASSPHSTAHSPFF
j_call: TRBJ2-1; d_call: TRBD2; clone_size: NA; v_call: TRBV19; cdr3_nt: TGTGCCAGTAGTCCTCGTACTAGCGGGGTACTTGAGCAGTTCTTC; cdr3_aa: CASSPRTSGVLEQFF
j_call: TRBJ2-7; d_call: NA; clone_size: NA; v_call: TRBV4-1; cdr3_nt: TGCGCCAGCAGCCAAGATTTCCCGCCTCTGATAGCGAGGTACGAGCAGTACTTC; cdr3_aa: CASSQDFPPLIARYEQYF
j_call: TRBJ2-5; d_call: NA; clone_size: NA; v_call: TRBV29-1; cdr3_nt: TGCAGCGTTGAAACGGGGACCCAGTACTTC; cdr3_aa: CSVETGTQYF
j_call: TRBJ2-7; d_call: TRBD2; clone_size: NA; v_call: TRBV6-5; cdr3_nt: TGTGCCAGCAGTTTGGATCTAGCGGGGGGCGGCGAGCAGTACTTC; cdr3_aa: CASSLDLAGGGEQYF
j_call: TRBJ1-2; d_call: NA; clone_size: NA; v_call: TRBV10-2; cdr3_nt: TGCGCCAGCAGTGCTCGGGTAAACTATGGCTACACCTTC; cdr3_aa: CASSARVNYGYTF
j_call: TRBJ2-7; d_call: TRBD2; clone_size: once; v_call: TRBV7-8; cdr3_nt: TGTGCCAGCAGCTCGCGACAGCGGGGTTTTTTAGGGTACGAGCAGTACTTC; cdr3_aa: CASSSRQRGFLGYEQYF
j_call: TRBJ1-1; d_call: NA; clone_size: NA; v_call: TRBV18; cdr3_nt: TGTGCCAGCTCACCCCTAGGAGGGGAGACTGAAGCTTTCTTT; cdr3_aa: CASSPLGGETEAFF
j_call: TRBJ1-1; d_call: NA; clone_size: NA; v_call: TRBV10-3; cdr3_nt: TGTGCCGCGGACTCTCACGAACACACTGAAGCTTTCTTT; cdr3_aa: CAADSHEHTEAFF
j_call: TRBJ2-2; d_call: TRBD1; clone_size: NA; v_call: TRBV2; cdr3_nt: TGTGCCAGCAGGGTAGACAGGGCGGGCACCGGGGAGCTGTTTTTT; cdr3_aa: CASRVDRAGTGELFF
j_call: TRBJ2-1; d_call: NA; clone_size: few; v_call: TRBV14; cdr3_nt: TGTGCCAGCAGCTGGGGAGTGTCCTACAATGAGCAGTTCTTC; cdr3_aa: CASSWGVSYNEQFF
j_call: TRBJ2-1; d_call: TRBD1; clone_size: NA; v_call: TRBV28; cdr3_nt: TGTGCCAGCAGCTCAACAGGGGGCAACTACAATGAGCAGTTCTTC; cdr3_aa: CASSSTGGNYNEQFF
j_call: TRBJ1-1; d_call: NA; clone_size: NA; v_call: TRBV21-1; cdr3_nt: TGTGCCAGCCTGGGCGGGAACAGCCCTGAAGCTTTCTTT; cdr3_aa: CASLGGNSPEAFF
j_call: TRBJ1-1; d_call: NA; clone_size: NA; v_call: TRBV6-6; cdr3_nt: TGTGCCAGCACCCAGGGCGTGACCACTGAAGCTTTCTTT; cdr3_aa: CASTQGVTTEAFF